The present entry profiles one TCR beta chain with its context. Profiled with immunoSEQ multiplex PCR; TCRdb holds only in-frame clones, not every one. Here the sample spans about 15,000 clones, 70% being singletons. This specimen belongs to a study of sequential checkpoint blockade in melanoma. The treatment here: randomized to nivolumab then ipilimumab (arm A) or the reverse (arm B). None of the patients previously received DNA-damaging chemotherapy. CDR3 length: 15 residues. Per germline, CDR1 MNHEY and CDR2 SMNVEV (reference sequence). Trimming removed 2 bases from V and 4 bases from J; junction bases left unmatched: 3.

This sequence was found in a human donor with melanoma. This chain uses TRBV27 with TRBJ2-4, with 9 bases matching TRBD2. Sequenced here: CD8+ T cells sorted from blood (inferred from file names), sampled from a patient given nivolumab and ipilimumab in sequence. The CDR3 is CASSLGTSRKNIQYF. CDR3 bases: TGTGCCAGCAGTTTAGGGACTAGCCGGAAAAACATTCAGTACTTC.